This T cell receptor (beta chain) derives from a study of vaccination and CD4 T cells after COVID-19 (dated by TCRdb to 2022 to 2024). Notes on the research overall: Convalescent patients had a positive SARS-CoV-2 result on nasal swab PCR, and of these patients, several had mild disease and one had severe disease. The convalescent cohort comprised six males and four females, including two Hispanic individuals, seven Caucasians, two Asians and one multiracial person. Participants got two doses of the Pfizer-BioNTech BNT162b2 vaccine (n=8) or two doses of the Moderna mRNA-1273 vaccine (n=2). Post-COVID blood samples from convalescent patients were collected a median of around 100 days after diagnosis, with a range of 35 to 161 days. Post-vaccine blood samples were taken a median of about 70 days after the second vaccine dose, with a range of about 14 to 241 days. The cultures were stimulated with overlapping spike peptide pools from SARS-CoV-2 and from the common cold coronaviruses HCoV-NL63, HCoV-OC43 and HCoV-229E. Control cultures received a CEFX viral epitope pool as the positive control, an HIV-1 Nef peptide pool as the negative control, or no peptide. The spike-specific CD4+ TCR repertoire was compared before and after mRNA vaccination in approximately ten COVID-19 convalescent patients and a handful of infection-naive healthy vaccine recipients.

Libraries were made using PCR. TCR sequencing of DNA from cultured CD4+ T cells used the Oncomine TCR Beta short-read assay at the Johns Hopkins FTIC core. The QIAamp micro DNA kit was used to extract genomic DNA from the cultured CD4+ T cells. Oncomine TCR Beta libraries made from cultured CD4+ T cells were pooled using unique dual indexes and sequenced on an Illumina iSeq 100. As for the authors' bioinformatics: Non-productive sequences were removed, and CDR3s not starting with C, not ending with F or W, or shorter than 7 amino acids were discarded. The MANAFEST web application was used to identify antigen-specific clonotypes by comparing peptide-stimulated wells against reference wells and other culture wells. An FDR below 0.05, an odds ratio above 5, and a productive frequency above 0.1% in at least two of three replicate wells were required for clones to be considered positive. Clonotypes that were significantly expanded in both SARS-CoV-2 spike wells and at least one common cold coronavirus spike condition were defined as cross-reactive. Using R version 3.6.1, CDR3 homology was evaluated through Levenshtein distances (stringdist) along with unrooted phylogenetic trees (ape). TCRdb ran its own pipeline on the public reads, namely fastp trimming at Q25 and MiXCR clone calling, and kept in-frame beta chains. Records with the same CDR3 protein are collapsed into one entry carrying the most frequent genes and DNA. In this record, the V and J calls reflect TCRdb's handling and not the investigators' own analysis. This sample is represented by approximately 20,000 distinct CDR3 sequences; less than 60% of them were singletons. The top ten constitute around 2.3% of the sample.

Worth noting for this clonotype: The specificity of this receptor is unknown. Base qualities are not provided; no much larger clone lies one nucleotide away.

Read against the paper, the sample's treatment or condition label means: approximately nine-day PBMC culture with coronavirus spike peptide pools or control peptides (ViraFEST assay). The ViraFEST assay, used in the study, expanded antigen-specific T cells with peptide pools and then identified the expanded clonotypes through TCR sequencing. The positive SARS-CoV-2 PCR tests of the convalescent patients were dated from March to December 2020, before the Alpha, Beta and Delta variants emerged in the United States. PBMCs were cultured at a few million per well in IMDM supplemented with roughly 5% human AB serum and approximately 10 IU/ml IL-2, with approximately 10 ug/ml peptide pools added. Half of the culture medium was replaced with fresh IL-2-containing medium on days 3 and 7. After about 10 days of culture, CD4+ T cells were isolated by negative selection using the EasySep CD4+ T cell isolation kit. Ficoll-Paque Plus gradient centrifugation was used to isolate PBMCs from whole blood, and the isolated PBMCs were then either used fresh or cryopreserved at -140C. In general, triplicate wells were set up for every culture condition.

CDR1 and CDR2 were assigned from the germline V gene as MNHNS and SASEGT. The V and J ends are trimmed by 4 bases and 0 bases, leaving 16 bases between them. The CDR3 numbers 16 residues from cysteine through phenylalanine. Only CDR3 DNA is held: 48 bases, read in frame from base 1. General conclusions and limits of the study: Of the vaccine-specific clones in convalescent patients, 304 of 307, or nearly all, reacted only to SARS-CoV-2 spike and did not cross-react with common cold coronaviruses. The study included relatively few convalescent patients and did not analyze early timepoints after natural infection. In convalescent patients, a median around 86% of post-vaccine SARS-CoV-2-reactive clones were detected only after vaccination, suggesting vaccine-specific priming. The median number of SARS-CoV-2-reactive clonotypes rose from 20 to 25 after infection to 38 after vaccination, but the change was not significant.

The chain is assembled from TRBV6-1 and TRBJ2-7, with no D gene named confidently. The source material was CD4+ T cells from blood, cultured in vitro, sampled after SARS-CoV-2 vaccination. The TCR comes from a human donor who had recovered from COVID-19. The CDR3 sequence is CASSVSPPGGSYEQYF. The nucleotide sequence is given as TGTGCCAGCAGTGTCTCTCCCCCGGGCGGCTCCTACGAGCAGTACTTC.